Sequencing of this T cell receptor beta chain was carried out in a study of blood T cell repertoires in COVID-19. Background on the study: Acute-phase and convalescent COVID-19 samples originated in the United States, Italy and Spain. Sources were T cells, B-cell-depleted T cells, or PBMCs; the material itself was cDNA or gDNA.

Clones were sequenced by immunoSEQ multiplex PCR, and TCRdb holds only the in-frame ones, with some missing. The data show fewer than 500,000 clones, roughly 90% seen once. Germline assignment: CDR1 SEHNR and CDR2 FQNEAQ (reference sequence). Trimming left V 4 bases short and J 5 bases short, with 18 bases between. The CDR3 runs 15 residues. The TCR sequence derives from a woman aged 25-40 years with acute COVID-19. The sample comprised PBMCs or T cells enriched from blood (not recorded which). This chain joins TRBV7-9 and TRBJ2-7, with D perhaps matching TRBD2 (5 bases). The CDR3 spells CASSWTTGIPHEQYF. The CDR3 coding sequence is TGTGCCAGCAGCTGGACCACCGGGATTCCCCACGAGCAGTACTTC.